These T cell receptor beta chains were read from a single sample in a study of blood T cell repertoires in COVID-19. The table came from immunoSEQ multiplex PCR; TCRdb's copy has only in-frame clones and leaves some out. The profile covers 70,000 or so clones, with more than 75% appearing a single time and about a tenth taken by the ten largest. The sequencing input was peripheral blood. Every receptor here comes from a woman between 18 and 29 years old with acute or convalescent COVID-19. CDR3s include the opening cysteine and the closing phenylalanine or tryptophan. The order of the fields is V gene, J gene, CDR3 protein.

V: TRBV30; J: TRBJ2-7; CDR3: CAWKTSAAYEQYF
V: TRBV19; J: TRBJ1-1; CDR3: CASSTGMNTEAFF
V: TRBV6-5; J: TRBJ1-2; CDR3: CASKGYYGYTF
V: TRBV28; J: TRBJ2-1; CDR3: CASSFSAGFSNEQFF
V: TRBV2; J: TRBJ2-2; CDR3: CASSSTSGSRTGELFF
V: TRBV30; J: TRBJ2-2; CDR3: CAWSALVRDGSWDTGELFF
V: TRBV7-9; J: TRBJ2-7; CDR3: CASSSPGGYEQYF
V: TRBV5-4; J: TRBJ2-5; CDR3: CASSLAGNQETQYF
V: TRBV9; J: TRBJ1-2; CDR3: CASSPWDSSNYGYTF
V: TRBV5-4; J: TRBJ1-2; CDR3: CASSLEQGVGGYTF
V: TRBV7-8; J: TRBJ1-6; CDR3: CASSLALGRVNNSPLHF
V: TRBV23-1; J: TRBJ1-5; CDR3: CASSQGGTGHYSNQPQHF
V: TRBV4-3; J: TRBJ1-2; CDR3: CASSQVQGVYGYTF
V: TRBV2; J: TRBJ2-3; CDR3: CASSAEGANTQYF
V: TRBV5-1; J: TRBJ2-1; CDR3: CASSSTGNEQFF
V: TRBV2; J: TRBJ1-2; CDR3: CASSSTRQDGYTF
V: TRBV28; J: TRBJ1-1; CDR3: CASSLARDRANTEAFF